This T cell receptor (beta chain) was profiled in a study of T cells in Graves' hyperthyroidism and ophthalmopathy. Germline V gene sequence: CDR1 MGHRA, CDR2 YSYEKL. V lost 1 base to trimming and J lost 9 bases; unmatched junction nucleotides: 8. The CDR3 is 15 amino acids. This clonotype has just one count. It was RNA transcripts that yielded the amplified TCR beta CDR3 regions. The HTBI primer set was used in a first-round RT-PCR of the TCR CDR3. TCRdb re-called the multiplex PCR reads through MiXCR, storing one row per CDR3 protein. The profile shows under 300,000 distinct CDR3 sequences, 12% to 15% of them singletons.

V is TRBV4-1 and J is TRBJ2-3; 9 nucleotides align to TRBD2. Sequencing input: blood. This clonotype originated in a woman in her 50s with Graves' hyperthyroidism that later progressed to Graves' ophthalmopathy. CDR3 amino acids: CASSQGAGGTETQYF. The CDR3 region has the DNA TGCGCCAGCAGCCAAGGGGCGGGAGGGACGGAGACGCAGTATTTT.